What follows are 21 T cell receptor beta chains derived from one specimen sequenced in a study of beta chain features in type 1 diabetes. Expressed TCRB transcripts got sequenced, as all isolated RNA was reverse transcribed. Sequencing was performed with immunoSEQ multiplex PCR; in TCRdb, only in-frame clones are kept and a portion is missing. The repertoire holds 200,000 to 300,000 clones, 25% to 30% seen once, with roughly 4% in the top ten. Specimen: central memory CD4+ T cells from blood. These receptors were collected from a man under 40 in good health.

Notes on this clone: Other nucleotide sequences in the sample specify the same CDR3. The gene calls are TRBV19 and TRBJ2-1; D is possibly TRBD2 (6 bases). Between the trimmed V and J ends, which lost 3 bases and 4 bases, there was a span of 13 bases. The CDR3 runs to 15 residues. The germline gives CDR1 LNHDA, CDR2 SQIVND (reference sequence). The CDR3 loop reads CASSIRRGPYNEQFF. CDR3 in DNA: TGTGCCAGTAGTATCAGGCGGGGCCCTTACAATGAGCAGTTCTTC.

This clone occurred many times. V and J are TRBV30 and TRBJ2-7, with D possibly TRBD1 on 6 matching bases. CDR3 length equals 11 residues. V dropped 7 bases and J dropped 5 bases, with 12 bases sitting between them. Looked up from germline, CDR1 is GTSNPN and CDR2 is SVGIG (reference sequence). The CDR3 sequence: CASGQLHEQYF. The CDR3 DNA reads as TGTGCCTCCGGACAGCTCCACGAGCAGTACTTC.

This chain connects TRBV6-5 to TRBJ1-5; 10 bases are a match to TRBD1. Germline V lookup: CDR1 MNHEY, CDR2 SVGAGI. The ends lost 6 bases at V and 5 bases at J; junction bases unmatched: 7. The CDR3 length is 15 residues. CDR3 sequence (DNA): TGTGCCAGCAGCCTCTCCGGACAGGGGGATCAGCCCCAGCATTTT. This sequence encodes CASSLSGQGDQPQHF.

This clone was counted only a few times. The gene calls are TRBV15 and TRBJ2-5; 8 bases are a match to TRBD2. Germline V gene sequence: CDR1 LNHNV, CDR2 YYDKDF (reference sequence). With V trimmed by 0 bases and J by 5 bases, 8 bases remained unmatched. The length of the CDR3 is 16 residues. The CDR3 loop reads CATSRDSPSGGETQYF. Written as DNA, the CDR3 is TGTGCCACCAGCAGAGACTCCCCCAGCGGGGGTGAGACCCAGTACTTC.

V usage is TRBV10-3 and J usage is TRBJ2-1; maybe TRBD2 (5 bases). Trimming left V 3 bases short and J 8 bases short, with 11 bases between. Per germline, CDR1 ENHRY and CDR2 SYGVKD. CDR3 length: 13 residues. As DNA, the CDR3 is TGTGCCATCAGTGAAGAAACGGAGGATGAGCAGTTCTTC. Its translation: CAISEETEDEQFF.

This clone occurred once. The rearrangement joins TRBV29-1 to TRBJ2-3, with 14 bases lining up with TRBD2. V shed 1 base, J shed 8 bases, and the junction held 5 bases outside the gene matches. CDR1 is SQVTM, CDR2 ANQGSEA, per germline. The CDR3 sequence is 15 residues long. The DNA for the CDR3 is TGCAGCGTTGAAGGGACTAGCGGGGGGACGAGTACGCAGTATTTT. This codes for CSVEGTSGGTSTQYF.

V is TRBV2 and J is TRBJ2-5, with 9 bases lining up with TRBD2. The length of the CDR3 is 13 residues. Looked up from germline, CDR1 is SNHLY and CDR2 is FYNNEI. The junction had 3 bases not matched to a gene; V was cut back by 6 bases and J by 4 bases. This chain's CDR3 is CASRREGPETQYF. The CDR3 DNA is TGTGCCAGCAGGCGGGAGGGGCCAGAGACCCAGTACTTC.

The rearrangement joins TRBV10-3 to TRBJ2-3; 7 nucleotides agree with TRBD2. The CDR3 contains 14 residues. With 8 bases clipped from V and 3 bases from J, the junction kept 8 bases outside the gene matches. Germline CDR1 reads ENHRY; CDR2 reads SYGVKD. CDR3 loop: CAISSTSETDTQYF. The CDR3, as DNA: TGTGCCATCTCCTCTACTAGCGAGACAGATACGCAGTATTTT.

This clone was counted between two and nine times. V and J are TRBV4-2 and TRBJ2-1; D unclear. V dropped 0 bases and J dropped 1 base, with 7 bases sitting between them. Germline V lookup: CDR1 LGHNA, CDR2 YNFKEQ. This CDR3 is built from 15 residues. Here the CDR3 DNA reads TGTGCCAGCAGCCAAGAAAACTTTTCCTACAATGAGCAGTTCTTC. Translated, it gives CASSQENFSYNEQFF.

This clone was seen a handful of times. The CDR3 DNA reads TGTGCCAGCAGGGACAGGCAGACCTACGAGCAGTACTTC. Translating gives CASRDRQTYEQYF. The rearrangement links TRBV7-8 to TRBJ2-7; the match to TRBD1 covers 7 bases. V lost 6 bases and J lost 2; bases outside the gene matches: 4. The CDR3 contains 13 residues. Per the germline V gene, CDR1 is SGHVS and CDR2 is FQNEAQ.

V usage is TRBV11-2 and J usage is TRBJ2-7; D might be TRBD2 (6 bases). This CDR3 spans 13 amino acids. V was pared by 5 bases and J by 2 bases, with 10 bases between. The V gene's germline CDR1 is SGHAT and CDR2 FQNNGV. The CDR3 loop reads CASSPGLTYEQYF. In DNA, the CDR3 is TGTGCCAGCAGCCCGGGACTTACCTACGAGCAGTACTTC.

This clone was recorded at least ten times. Other DNA variants within this sample encode the same CDR3. This sequence joins TRBV6-5 and TRBJ2-5, with D possibly being TRBD1 (5 bases). The ends were cut back, 4 bases at V and 5 bases at J, with 11 bases in the middle. Per the germline V gene, CDR1 is MNHEY and CDR2 is SVGAGI. CDR3 length: 13 residues. This CDR3 reads CASSLQGGETQYF. The CDR3 DNA follows: TGTGCCAGCAGTTTGCAGGGTGGTGAGACCCAGTACTTC.

The chain joins TRBV7-9 to TRBJ1-4; 7 nucleotides match TRBD1. This CDR3 comprises 14 residues. CDR1 is SEHNR, CDR2 FQNEAQ, per germline (reference sequence). Trimming took 5 bases from V and 7 from J; bases not matched to a gene: 7. The CDR3 here is CASSRDRAGEKLFF. The CDR3 DNA reads TGTGCCAGCAGCAGAGACAGGGCCGGTGAAAAACTGTTTTTT.

As for this clone: Other DNA variants within this sample encode the same CDR3. The chain uses TRBV15 and TRBJ1-5; TRBD1 agrees at 10 bases. V lost 8 bases, J lost 5 bases, and 3 bases stayed unmatched. This CDR3 region has 13 residues. In germline, CDR1 is LNHNV, CDR2 YYDKDF (reference sequence). The CDR3, as DNA: TGTGCCACCTCCGGGACAGGGGATCAGCCCCAGCATTTT. This encodes CATSGTGDQPQHF.

A few counts support this clone. The rearrangement joins TRBV19 to TRBJ2-5; 11 bases are shared with TRBD2. The V segment lost 11 bases and the J segment 7 bases; nucleotides outside the gene matches: 9. Germline V gives CDR1 LNHDA, CDR2 SQIVND (reference sequence). This CDR3 is built from 13 residues. The CDR3 protein is CASEGLAGGTQYF. CDR3 sequence (DNA): TGTGCCTCTGAAGGCCTAGCGGGAGGGACCCAGTACTTC. Using reference TRBV19 and TRBJ2-5 for the parts outside the CDR3, the full variable domain is DGGITQSPKYLFRKEGQNVTLSCEQNLNHDAMYWYRQDPGQGLRLIYYSQIVNDFQKGDIAEGYSVSREKKESFPLTVTSAQKNPTAFYLCASEGLAGGTQYFGPGTRLLVL.

This clone appeared a few times. CDR3 amino acids: CASYIGGDAQETQYF. The DNA for the CDR3 is TGTGCCAGTTACATCGGCGGGGACGCCCAAGAGACCCAGTACTTC. The chain couples TRBV19 to TRBJ2-5; a possible D gene is TRBD2 (6 bases). V was trimmed by 8 bases and J by 1 base, leaving 17 bases between them. This CDR3 is 15 amino acids long. Germline values: CDR1 LNHDA, CDR2 SQIVND (reference sequence).

The chain couples TRBV14 to TRBJ2-2; weak D call: TRBD1 (5 bases). Germline assignment: CDR1 SGHDN and CDR2 FVKESK. The CDR3 is 15 amino acids. The V end lost 2 bases, the J end lost 2 bases, and 9 bases lay between the germline ends. The CDR3 DNA sequence: TGTGCCAGCAGCCAAAGGACACGCAACACCGGGGAGCTGTTTTTT. Its protein is CASSQRTRNTGELFF.

The V gene is TRBV6-6, the J gene TRBJ2-1; 11 positions match TRBD2. Per germline, CDR1 MNHNY and CDR2 SVGAGI (reference sequence). There are 15 residues in the CDR3. Trimming removed 5 bases from V and 3 bases from J; junction bases left unmatched: 3. DNA of the CDR3: TGTGCCAGCAGTGTCACTAGCGGGAGCTACAATGAGCAGTTCTTC. Translation: CASSVTSGSYNEQFF.

This clone was picked up a small number of times. The chain joins TRBV6-4 to TRBJ2-1; 7 bases are a match to TRBD2. The CDR3 covers 14 residues. The J segment lost 2 bases and the V segment lost 3 bases, leaving 1 base of the junction unmatched. Germline V gene sequence: CDR1 MRHNA, CDR2 SNTAGT. The CDR3 is CASSEGLTYNEQFF. The CDR3 DNA reads as TGTGCCAGCAGTGAGGGACTAACCTACAATGAGCAGTTCTTC.

This clone has at least ten counts. V usage is TRBV7-2 and J usage is TRBJ2-1; D remains unclear. Germline assignment: CDR1 SGHTA and CDR2 FQGNSA. CDR3 length: 11 residues. Between the trimmed V and J ends, which lost 11 bases and 3 bases, there was a span of 8 bases. Here the CDR3 reads CALSRYNEQFF. The CDR3 DNA is TGTGCCCTAAGCCGCTACAATGAGCAGTTCTTC.

The V gene is TRBV5-6, the J gene TRBJ1-1; the match to TRBD1 covers 9 bases. This CDR3 has 13 amino acids. The trim removed 4 bases at V and 10 bases at J, leaving 8 bases unmatched. Germline CDR1 and CDR2: SGHDT and YYEEEE. The CDR3 nucleotides read TGTGCCAGCAGCGCTACAGGGGGCATCGGAGCTTTCTTT. It encodes CASSATGGIGAFF.